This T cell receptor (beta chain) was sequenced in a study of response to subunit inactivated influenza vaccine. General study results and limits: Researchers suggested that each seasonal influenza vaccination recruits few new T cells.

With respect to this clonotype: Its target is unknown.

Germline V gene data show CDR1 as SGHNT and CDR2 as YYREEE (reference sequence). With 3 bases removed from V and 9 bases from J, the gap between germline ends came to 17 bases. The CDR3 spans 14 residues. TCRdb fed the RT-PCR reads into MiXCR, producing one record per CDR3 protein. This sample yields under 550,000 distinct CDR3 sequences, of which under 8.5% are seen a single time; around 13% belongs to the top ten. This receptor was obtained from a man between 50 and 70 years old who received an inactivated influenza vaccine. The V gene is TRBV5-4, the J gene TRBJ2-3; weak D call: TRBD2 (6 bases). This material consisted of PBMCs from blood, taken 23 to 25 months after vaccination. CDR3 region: CASSSTRTKETQYF. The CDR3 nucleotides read TGTGCCAGCAGCTCTACACGGACTAAGGAGACGCAGTATTTT.